This T cell receptor beta chain came from a study of T cell repertoires in cytomegalovirus infection. Overall study context: CMV infection and matching HLA type were both indicated by public TCR beta signatures.

Each CDR3 protein gets one entry after TCRdb re-called the reads with MiXCR. The table shows fewer than 350,000 distinct CDR3 sequences, with over 7.5% occurring only once. Notes on the study in general: People with CMV and the relevant HLA were identified by cumulative public TCR beta family frequency. There were HLA-C-restricted CMV-specific TCR beta clonotypes dominating the ex vivo response.

With 5 bases removed from V and 4 bases from J, the gap between germline ends came to 14 bases. In germline, CDR1 is LNHNV, CDR2 YYDKDF (reference sequence). This CDR3 has 15 residues. A note on this clonotype: Its antigen is as yet unknown.

This clonotype was obtained from a human donor in good health (CMV status not recorded). Some clones in this sample may be carry-over from other donors' samples. The chain is built from TRBV15 and TRBJ2-2; possible D gene TRBD2, 6 bases. The sequenced sample was PBMCs. The CDR3 here is CATSAGRVLTGELFF. The CDR3 DNA reads TGTGCCACCAGCGCGGGACGTGTGCTCACCGGGGAGCTGTTTTTT.